The 12 T cell receptor beta chains listed next were all sequenced from one sample in a study of Graves' ophthalmopathy and Graves' hyperthyroidism. The TCR beta CDR3 regions underwent amplification from RNA transcripts. After a first-round RT-PCR with HTBI primers, a second-round multiplex PCR was run. TCRdb analysed the multiplex PCR reads with MiXCR anew, one entry per CDR3 protein. Seen here are around 590,000 distinct CDR3 sequences, approximately 37% observed once, and the top ten hold 3.5% to 4.5%. Sequenced material: peripheral blood or thyroid tissue (not recorded which). The receptors stem from an adult man with Graves' hyperthyroidism.

This sequence joins TRBV5-1 and TRBJ1-4; D gene ambiguous. This CDR3 is built from 15 residues. The V gene lost 2 bases and the J gene lost 8 bases, with 16 bases spanning the gap. The germline CDR1 and CDR2 sequences are SGHRS and YFSETQ. Here the CDR3 reads CASSFNPGPAEKLFF. The CDR3 region has the DNA TGCGCCAGCAGCTTCAACCCGGGCCCGGCAGAAAAACTGTTTTTT.

The rearrangement uses TRBV9 and TRBJ1-6, with 12 bases aligning to TRBD1. This CDR3 is built from 16 residues. Germline values: CDR1 SGDLS, CDR2 YYNGEE. With 4 bases clipped from V and 8 bases from J, the junction kept 7 bases outside the gene matches. The CDR3 here is CASSLGTGGPDSPLHF. The CDR3 bases are TGTGCCAGCAGCCTAGGGACAGGGGGCCCTGATTCACCCCTCCACTTT. The whole variable domain, remainder taken from reference TRBV9 and TRBJ1-6, is DSGVTQTPKHLITATGQRVTLRCSPRSGDLSVYWYQQSLDQGLQFLIQYYNGEERAKGNILERFSAQQFPDLHSELNLSSLELGDSALYFCASSLGTGGPDSPLHFGNGTRLTVT.

The V and J genes are TRBV7-9 and TRBJ2-5, with TRBD1 matching over 11 bases. V shed 7 bases and J 11 bases; nucleotides not matched to a gene: 9. This CDR3 has 13 amino acids. Germline V gives CDR1 SEHNR, CDR2 FQNEAQ (reference sequence). The CDR3 region is CASKDRGHYEQYF. CDR3 nucleotide sequence: TGTGCCAGCAAGGACAGGGGGCATTATGAGCAGTACTTC. The full variable domain, its missing parts supplied by reference TRBV7-9 and TRBJ2-5, is DTGVSQNPRHKITKRGQNVTFRCDPISEHNRLYWYRQTLGQGPEFLTYFQNEAQLEKSRLLSDRFSAERPKGSFSTLEIQRTEQGDSAMYLCASKDRGHYEQYFGPGTRLLVL.

Many counts were recorded for this clonotype. The CDR3 DNA reads as TGTGCCAGCAGCTTTGAAGGGGGCTCGGACACTGAAGCTTTCTTT. Translating gives CASSFEGGSDTEAFF. The chain carries TRBV7-8 and TRBJ1-1; 7 positions agree with TRBD1. V lost 3 bases and J lost 3; bases outside the gene matches: 7. Looked up from germline, CDR1 is SGHVS and CDR2 is FQNEAQ. This CDR3 contains 15 residues.

As concerns this clonotype: This may be a read error, as it is one base from a much larger clone. The chain has TRBV7-8 and TRBJ2-7, with 7 bases matching TRBD1. Germline V lookup: CDR1 SGHVS, CDR2 FQNEAQ. This CDR3 has 13 amino acids. Trimming took 6 bases from V and 2 from J; bases not matched to a gene: 4. CDR3 in amino acids: CASRATGAYEQYF. CDR3 DNA sequence: TGTGCCAGCAGGGCTACAGGGGCCTACGAGCAGTACTTC.

V and J are TRBV2 and TRBJ1-5; TRBD1 matches 9 bases. This CDR3 is built from 20 residues. Germline values: CDR1 SNHLY, CDR2 FYNNEI. With 5 bases clipped from V and 2 bases from J, the junction kept 19 bases outside the gene matches. As DNA, the CDR3 is TGTGCCAGCAGTTCCGATGCCCCGGGACAGGGACCGGTCGGCAATCAGCCCCAGCATTTT. Residues: CASSSDAPGQGPVGNQPQHF.

This clonotype has at least ten counts. The chain couples TRBV2 to TRBJ2-5, with 7 bases identical to TRBD1. J lost 7 bases, V lost 10 bases, and 12 bases had no gene match. Germline V gene sequence: CDR1 SNHLY, CDR2 FYNNEI. This CDR3 comprises 13 residues. In DNA form, the CDR3 reads TGTGCCAACAGAGACCGCGACAGGGCGACCCAGTACTTC. Protein: CANRDRDRATQYF.

V gene TRBV5-1 combines with J gene TRBJ2-3; tentatively, D is TRBD1 or TRBD2 (6 bases each). This CDR3 spans 14 amino acids. Germline-derived CDR1 and CDR2 are SGHRS and YFSETQ. V shed 4 bases and J shed 3 bases, with 12 bases lying between them. The CDR3 DNA follows: TGCGCCAGCAGCGCCGGGGGCGGTACAGATACGCAGTATTTT. It is translated as CASSAGGGTDTQYF.

The chain combines TRBV20-1 with TRBJ2-1; 9 bases are shared with TRBD1. Germline loops: CDR1 DFQATT, CDR2 SNEGSKA (reference sequence). Trimming removed 6 bases from V and 3 bases from J; junction bases left unmatched: 12. CDR3 length: 16 amino acids. In DNA form, the CDR3 reads TGCAGTGCGAATCGCCCGGGGGACAGGGACTACAATGAGCAGTTCTTC. This encodes CSANRPGDRDYNEQFF.

This sequence joins TRBV29-1 and TRBJ1-5; a weak D match, TRBD1 (6 bases). Germline V lookup: CDR1 SQVTM, CDR2 ANQGSEA. The ends were cut back, 3 bases at V and 14 bases at J, with 20 bases in the middle. This CDR3 spans 13 amino acids. CDR3: CSVDNGVRDNEHF. For the CDR3, the DNA is TGCAGCGTTGATAACGGGGTGAGGGACAATGAGCATTTT.

A remark on this clonotype: This may be a read error, as it is one base from a much larger clone. The genes are TRBV6-1 and TRBJ1-6; D might be TRBD1 (6 bases). V was trimmed by 2 bases and J by 11 bases, leaving 22 bases between them. This CDR3 is built from 17 residues. CDR1 is MNHNS and CDR2 is SASEGT in the germline V gene. CDR3 residues: CASSERGMDVTGPPLHF. The CDR3 region has the DNA TGTGCCAGCAGTGAAAGGGGGATGGATGTGACCGGACCACCCCTCCACTTT.

The chain is built from TRBV2 and TRBJ2-1, with 14 bases that match TRBD2. The CDR3 has 16 amino acids. Germline trimming cut 8 bases from V and 0 bases from J; bases unmatched to any gene: 3. CDR1 is SNHLY, CDR2 FYNNEI, per germline. The CDR3 spells CASSGTSGGSYNEQFF. The CDR3 DNA sequence: TGTGCCAGCTCCGGGACTAGCGGGGGCTCCTACAATGAGCAGTTCTTC.